A single T cell receptor (beta chain) is shown here with its context. Its antigen is currently unknown. This sample is part of a study of a mutant IDH1 vaccine in newly diagnosed glioma. Across the study: Treated individuals were approximately 60% male and around 40% female, averaging roughly 39 years of age. Receipt of radiotherapy, temozolomide, or both preceded the study, and most received both. Study observations and caveats: Whatever changes occurred in top peripheral T cell clonotypes seemed unrelated to pseudoprogression.

Assay: immunoSEQ multiplex PCR; the TCRdb copy retains only in-frame clones and omits some. The sample gives 100,000 to 120,000 clones, 90% of which show up once; around 0.61% is in the top ten. Trimming cost V 3 bases and J 10 bases, with 4 bases left between them. The CDR3 covers 9 residues. Germline CDR1 and CDR2: DFQATT and SNEGSKA (reference sequence). The time point was: week 11, during vaccination. The study gave 300 ug of mutant IDH1 20-mer peptide per vaccine dose, with topical imiquimod. This receptor was obtained from a woman aged 50 to 65 with glioma. Sequences were derived from PBMCs, sampled from a glioma patient whose treatment included an IDH1 peptide vaccine. This chain joins TRBV20-1 and TRBJ2-1; no clear D. This CDR3 is CSASNEQFF. The CDR3, as DNA: TGCAGTGCTAGTAACGAGCAGTTCTTC.